Below are 19 T cell receptor delta chains sequenced from a single sample in a study of gamma-delta chains in newborns, infants, children. TCRdb re-called clones from the reads via CATT. The sample has 7,000 or so delta-chain clones, around 10% seen once. The sample consisted of blood. Receptors were obtained from a child who was a newborn, infant or young child, either healthy, febrile or measles-vaccinated (not recorded which).

No J gene call was made, and the V gene is TRDV2; the tabulated D call, TRDD3, remains unverified against the DNA. The germline gives CDR1 GEAIGNYY, CDR2 EKD. The CDR3 is 24 amino acids. The CDR3 sequence is CACDTVEGGTGGYGEMGNTDKIIF. CDR3 DNA: TGTGCATGTGACACCGTGGAGGGCGGAACTGGGGGATACGGAGAGATGGGGAACACCGATAAAATCATCTTT.

Judged by abundance, this clone is medium-sized. The V gene is TRDV2, the J gene TRDJ1; 11 nucleotides agree with TRDD3. The CDR3 is 19 residues long. V was clipped by 0 bases and J by 1 base; unmatched bases: 12. Germline values: CDR1 GEAIGNYY, CDR2 EKD. DNA for the CDR3: TGTGCCTGTGACACCGTACTGTTGGGGGATACGCCGACCACCGATAAACTCATCTTT. As protein: CACDTVLLGDTPTTDKLIF.

Worth noting for this clone: This sample also contains other DNA sequences that code for the same CDR3. The rearrangement joins TRDV2 to TRDJ3; 10 bases are a match to TRDD3. The germline gives CDR1 GEAIGNYY, CDR2 EKD. The CDR3 extends over 19 amino acids. With V trimmed by 1 base and J by 0 bases, 5 bases remained unmatched. The CDR3 reads CACDTVLGDSSWDTRQMFF. The CDR3 DNA is TGTGCCTGTGACACAGTACTGGGGGATTCCTCCTGGGACACCCGACAGATGTTTTTC.

Relative to its sample, this clone is medium-sized. V usage is TRDV2 and J usage is TRDJ1; possible D gene TRDD3, 5 bases. This CDR3 has 19 residues. Germline V gene sequence: CDR1 GEAIGNYY, CDR2 EKD. V dropped 3 bases and J dropped 2 bases, with 27 bases sitting between them. In nucleotides, the CDR3 is TGTGCCTGTGACCCAGTTGGTGGAGGGGACCGAAGCAGGACCGATAAACTCATCTTT. Its protein is CACDPVGGGDRSRTDKLIF.

V is TRDV2 and J is TRDJ3; 12 bases map to TRDD3. TCRdb does not report a J gene; here it was assigned by matching the DNA to germline references. Germline V gene data show CDR1 as GEAIGNYY and CDR2 as EKD. CDR3 length: 22 residues. J gave up 0 bases and V 1 base, and 12 bases lay outside the gene matches. CDR3 in amino acids: CACDTLLGDTSLDSWDTRQMFF. The CDR3 DNA is TGTGCCTGTGACACTTTACTGGGGGATACATCTCTGGACTCCTGGGACACCCGACAGATGTTTTTC.

This clone has more than one count but fewer than ten. The rearrangement links TRDV2 to TRDJ1; 12 nucleotides match TRDD3. The CDR3 runs 19 residues. V shed 0 bases and J 0 bases; nucleotides not matched to a gene: 10. The V gene's germline CDR1 is GEAIGNYY and CDR2 EKD. CDR3: CACDTLVLGDTEYTDKLIF. For the CDR3, the DNA is TGTGCCTGTGACACCTTGGTACTGGGGGATACTGAATACACCGATAAACTCATCTTT.

There are a few counts of this clone. The chain uses TRDV2 and TRDJ3; TRDD3 aligns across 12 bases. Germline V lookup: CDR1 GEAIGNYY, CDR2 EKD. V lost 1 base to trimming and J lost 3 bases; unmatched junction nucleotides: 3. This CDR3 is built from 18 residues. CDR3 nucleotide sequence: TGTGCCTGTGACACTCTGGGGGATACGAACTGGGACACCCGACAGATGTTTTTC. It encodes CACDTLGDTNWDTRQMFF.

This clone has only a few counts. The V call is TRDV2, the J call TRDJ1; 13 positions match TRDD3. The CDR3 runs 17 residues. Germline CDR1 GEAIGNYY, CDR2 EKD. V was pared by 3 bases and J by 4 bases, with 10 bases of the junction left unmatched. The CDR3 region is CACDPTGGYAGGDKLIF. As DNA, the CDR3 is TGTGCCTGTGACCCGACTGGGGGATACGCCGGTGGCGATAAACTCATCTTT.

By share, this clone ranks as medium-sized (0.01 to 0.1%). The chain links TRDV2 to TRDJ1, with 9 bases identical to TRDD3. Per germline, CDR1 GEAIGNYY and CDR2 EKD. The CDR3 has 14 amino acids. The V gene end was trimmed by 3 bases and the J gene end by 1 base; junction bases not matched to a gene: 2. This CDR3 is CACDSWGITDKLIF. CDR3 in DNA: TGTGCCTGTGACTCCTGGGGGATCACCGATAAACTCATCTTT.

This clone was picked up a small number of times. This sequence joins TRDV2 and TRDJ2; maybe TRDD3 (6 bases). Trimming stripped 0 bases from V and 0 bases from J, with 10 bases between. Germline V gene data show CDR1 as GEAIGNYY and CDR2 as EKD. This CDR3 spans 16 amino acids. CDR3 in amino acids: CACDTVGIALTAQLFF. In nucleotides, the CDR3 is TGTGCCTGTGACACCGTTGGGATAGCTTTGACAGCACAACTCTTCTTT.

The V gene is TRDV2, but the J gene lacks a call; no DNA check was done on the table's D call, TRDD3. CDR1 is GEAIGNYY, CDR2 EKD, per germline. The CDR3 contains 18 residues. CDR3 protein: CASDGSTGGNTETDNIIF. CDR3 nucleotide sequence: TGTGCCAGTGACGGGAGTACGGGGGGAAACACGGAAACCGATAACATCATCTTT.

This clone is categorized as medium-sized (0.01 to 0.1%). The genes are TRDV2 and TRDJ1, with 11 bases fitting TRDD3. The CDR3 contains 20 residues. The V gene end was trimmed by 0 bases and the J gene end by 1 base; junction bases not matched to a gene: 15. Germline CDR1 is GEAIGNYY and CDR2 is EKD. DNA of the CDR3: TGTGCCTGTGACACCCTTACGATTATGGGGGATACGAGGGGCACCGATAAACTCATCTTT. Translation: CACDTLTIMGDTRGTDKLIF.

This clone has a handful of counts. V is TRDV2 and J is TRDJ1; 10 bases line up with TRDD3. The CDR3 length is 20 residues. From germline, CDR1 is GEAIGNYY and CDR2 EKD. V lost 1 base, J lost 4 bases, and 20 bases stayed unmatched. Here the CDR3 reads CACDTLLGDATPWASDKLIF. The CDR3 region has the DNA TGTGCCTGTGACACTCTACTGGGGGATGCGACCCCTTGGGCGAGCGATAAACTCATCTTT.

This clone is judged medium-sized. The rearrangement uses TRDV2 and TRDJ3; perhaps TRDD3 as D (5 bases). CDR1 is GEAIGNYY and CDR2 is EKD in the germline V gene. V was cut by 0 bases and J by 0 bases, with 11 bases left in between. This CDR3 comprises 18 residues. The CDR3 bases are TGTGCCTGTGACACCGCGGGGGTAAGCTCCTGGGACACCCGACAGATGTTTTTC. Its translation: CACDTAGVSSWDTRQMFF.

In the case of this clone: The junction departs from germline at one end; a sequencing error may be responsible. The chain is built from TRDV2 and TRDJ3, with TRDD3 matching over 13 bases. Because TCRdb records no J gene, it was assigned here through a match of the DNA to germline. This CDR3 region has 21 residues. The V gene's germline CDR1 is GEAIGNYY and CDR2 EKD. This chain's CDR3 is CACDKVLGDTIRSWDTRKMFF. CDR3 nucleotide sequence: TGTGCCTGTGACAAAGTACTGGGGGATACGATTCGCTCCTGGGACACCCGAAAGATGTTTTTC.

This clone was seen more than once but under ten times. This clone may be a read error of a much larger clone one base away. The sample holds other DNA sequences that translate to the same CDR3. The V and J genes are TRDV2 and TRDJ1; TRDD3 aligns across 8 bases. Germline loops: CDR1 GEAIGNYY, CDR2 EKD. The CDR3 loop spans 15 amino acids. Trimming removed 4 bases from V and 0 bases from J; junction bases left unmatched: 6. CDR3 region: CACDPLLGDTDKLIF. CDR3 coding DNA: TGTGCCTGTGATCCTTTACTGGGGGACACCGATAAACTCATCTTT.

V usage is TRDV2 and J usage is TRDJ1; 10 bases line up with TRDD3. V lost 0 bases to trimming and J lost 0 bases; unmatched junction nucleotides: 9. Germline-derived CDR1 and CDR2 are GEAIGNYY and EKD. The CDR3 consists of 18 residues. The CDR3 sequence: CACDTVGGGYSDTDKLIF. DNA of the CDR3: TGTGCCTGTGACACCGTTGGTGGGGGATACTCGGACACCGATAAACTCATCTTT.

This clone was found a few times. The chain recombines TRDV2 with TRDJ1; 13 nucleotides line up with TRDD3. The J gene, left out of TCRdb, was set here by checking the DNA against germline. Germline V gene sequence: CDR1 GEAIGNYY, CDR2 EKD. The V and J ends lost 2 bases and 2 bases, in that order; junction bases with no gene match: 13. The length of the CDR3 is 19 residues. CDR3 sequence (DNA): TGTGCCTGTGACAACGTGGGACCACTGGGGGATACGGAAACCGATAAACTCATCTTT. This codes for CACDNVGPLGDTETDKLIF.

This clone occurred a few times. The V gene is TRDV2, the J gene TRDJ3; 9 bases fit TRDD3. Germline CDR1 GEAIGNYY, CDR2 EKD. The CDR3 length is 19 residues. Trimming removed 0 bases from V and 0 bases from J; junction bases left unmatched: 5. Here the CDR3 DNA reads TGTGCCTGTGACACCGGGGGGATACCCCTCTCCTGGGACACCCGACAGATGTTTTTC. Protein product: CACDTGGIPLSWDTRQMFF.